The source of this T cell receptor beta chain is a study of T-cell reconstitution after alpha-beta-depleted transplantation in children. Findings of the study overall: The authors attributed T-cell counts and diversity one year after transplant mostly to newly produced T cells.

Of note for this clonotype: The target antigen is unknown.

Molecular barcoding with unique molecular identifiers was used for the TCRbeta library. Each CDR3 protein is one row after TCRdb ran MiXCR on the PCR reads. The table has under 300,000 distinct CDR3 sequences, more than 9% seen once; the top ten hold roughly a quarter. This CDR3 is built from 15 residues. Looked up from germline, CDR1 is SGHRS and CDR2 is YFSETQ. Trimming at V came to 4 bases and at J to 3 bases, leaving 5 bases not matched to a gene. The source material was peripheral blood, sampled 180 days after TCRalphabeta/CD19-depleted stem cell transplant. V gene TRBV5-1 combines with J gene TRBJ1-1; 11 bases are shared with TRBD1. The origin of this receptor is a male patient aged 2-15 years who had a stem cell transplant for chronic granulomatous disease, so the T cells may come from the graft donor. In nucleotides, the CDR3 is TGCGCCAGCAGCGAGGACAGGGGGCGGGACACTGAAGCTTTCTTT. Protein: CASSEDRGRDTEAFF.